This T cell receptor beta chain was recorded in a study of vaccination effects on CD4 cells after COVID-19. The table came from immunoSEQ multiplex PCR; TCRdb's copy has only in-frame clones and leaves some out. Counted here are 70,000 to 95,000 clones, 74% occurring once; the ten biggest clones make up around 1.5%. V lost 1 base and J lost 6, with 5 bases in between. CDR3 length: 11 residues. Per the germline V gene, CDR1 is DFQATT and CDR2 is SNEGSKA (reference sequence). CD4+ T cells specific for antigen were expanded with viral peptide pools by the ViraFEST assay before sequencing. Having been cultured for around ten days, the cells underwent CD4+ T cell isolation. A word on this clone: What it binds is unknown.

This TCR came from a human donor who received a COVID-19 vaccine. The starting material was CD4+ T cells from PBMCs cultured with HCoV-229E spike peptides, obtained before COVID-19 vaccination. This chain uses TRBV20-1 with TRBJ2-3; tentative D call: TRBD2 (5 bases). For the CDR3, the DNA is TGCAGTGCTAGAGCGGGGGATACGCAGTATTTT. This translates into CSARAGDTQYF.